This is a list of T cell receptor beta chains from one sample in a study of OX40 agonist ivuxolimab in advanced cancers. The repertoire was sequenced with immunoSEQ multiplex PCR; TCRdb's copy has only in-frame clones and lacks some. This table has more than 80,000 clones, 90% appearing once. Sequenced here: CD4+ or CD8+ T cells sorted from blood, sampled in a trial of the OX40 agonist ivuxolimab. The origin of the receptors is an adult with an advanced solid tumor such as melanoma, head and neck, liver or kidney cancer. CDR3s include the opening cysteine and the closing phenylalanine or tryptophan. The order of the fields is V gene, clone size, D gene, J gene, CDR3 DNA, CDR3 protein. The D gene is left open where the match is weak. Not all rows give a size; the values are once, few, many and, for expanded clones, a class.

v_call: TRBV7-9; clone_size: .; d_call: .; j_call: TRBJ2-3; cdr3_nt: TGTGCCAGCAGCCCCGACCATCCTAGCACAGATACGCAGTATTTT; cdr3_aa: CASSPDHPSTDTQYF
v_call: TRBV6-5; clone_size: .; d_call: .; j_call: TRBJ2-7; cdr3_nt: TGTGCCAGCAAACAGGGAGGCGGCTACGAGCAGTACTTC; cdr3_aa: CASKQGGGYEQYF
v_call: TRBV9; clone_size: .; d_call: .; j_call: TRBJ2-1; cdr3_nt: TGTGCCAGCAGCGTAGATTTGGTGGTGGGGAATGAGCAGTTCTTC; cdr3_aa: CASSVDLVVGNEQFF
v_call: TRBV9; clone_size: .; d_call: TRBD2; j_call: TRBJ2-3; cdr3_nt: TGTGCCAGCAGCGGATGGGGCTCCCGGACTAGCGGGGGATCCACAGATACGCAGTATTTT; cdr3_aa: CASSGWGSRTSGGSTDTQYF
v_call: TRBV10-3; clone_size: .; d_call: .; j_call: TRBJ1-5; cdr3_nt: TGCGCCATCCGGCGGGGGCAAGAACAGCCCCAGCATTTT; cdr3_aa: CAIRRGQEQPQHF
v_call: TRBV6-1; clone_size: .; d_call: .; j_call: TRBJ1-4; cdr3_nt: TGTGCCAGCAGTGAAGCGCGACAGTCGGTTGGAGAAAAACTGTTTTTT; cdr3_aa: CASSEARQSVGEKLFF
v_call: TRBV19; clone_size: .; d_call: .; j_call: TRBJ1-1; cdr3_nt: TGTGCCAGTCAGGAAGAGAGCTCCACTGAAGCTTTCTTT; cdr3_aa: CASQEESSTEAFF
v_call: TRBV10-3; clone_size: .; d_call: .; j_call: TRBJ1-2; cdr3_nt: TGTGCCATCAGTGAGTCTGGGGTTTCCTATGGCTACACCTTC; cdr3_aa: CAISESGVSYGYTF
v_call: TRBV15; clone_size: .; d_call: .; j_call: TRBJ1-1; cdr3_nt: TGTGCCACCAGCAGAGATCAGCTCGGTGAAGCTTTCTTT; cdr3_aa: CATSRDQLGEAFF
v_call: TRBV7-2; clone_size: .; d_call: .; j_call: TRBJ1-1; cdr3_nt: TGTGCCAGCAGCTTAAATCTCATGAACACTGAAGCTTTCTTT; cdr3_aa: CASSLNLMNTEAFF
v_call: TRBV29-1; clone_size: .; d_call: TRBD1; j_call: TRBJ2-7; cdr3_nt: TGCAGCGCCCGGCCCGGGACAGGGGTCTACGAGCAGTACTTC; cdr3_aa: CSARPGTGVYEQYF
v_call: TRBV27; clone_size: .; d_call: .; j_call: TRBJ2-5; cdr3_nt: TGTGCCAGCAGTCCTCGAACGACAGCTCAAGAGACCCAGTACTTC; cdr3_aa: CASSPRTTAQETQYF
v_call: TRBV29-1; clone_size: .; d_call: .; j_call: TRBJ2-5; cdr3_nt: TGCAGCGCCCCGGACGGTGAGGAGACCCAGTACTTC; cdr3_aa: CSAPDGEETQYF
v_call: TRBV7-9; clone_size: few; d_call: TRBD2; j_call: TRBJ2-5; cdr3_nt: TGTGCCAGCAGCTTGGACGGGAGGGCTGAGACCCAGTACTTC; cdr3_aa: CASSLDGRAETQYF
v_call: TRBV6-5; clone_size: .; d_call: TRBD1; j_call: TRBJ2-3; cdr3_nt: TGTGCCAGCAGGCGGCCGGGACAGGGTCAAGATACGCAGTATTTT; cdr3_aa: CASRRPGQGQDTQYF
v_call: TRBV7-8; clone_size: .; d_call: TRBD1; j_call: TRBJ2-1; cdr3_nt: TGTGCCAGCAGCTACCGGGACAGGTACAATGAGCAGTTCTTC; cdr3_aa: CASSYRDRYNEQFF
v_call: TRBV14; clone_size: .; d_call: .; j_call: TRBJ2-5; cdr3_nt: TGTGCCAGCAGCCCAAGGGCCCCAACTGGCGAGACCCAGTACTTC; cdr3_aa: CASSPRAPTGETQYF
v_call: TRBV30; clone_size: .; d_call: .; j_call: TRBJ1-2; cdr3_nt: TGTGCCTGTACCTTCTCGGACACAAGCTATGGCTACACCTTC; cdr3_aa: CACTFSDTSYGYTF
v_call: TRBV7-2; clone_size: .; d_call: TRBD1; j_call: TRBJ1-2; cdr3_nt: TGTGCCAGCAGCTATGTGGGGACAGGGGCCGCCGAGCACTATGGCTACACCTTC; cdr3_aa: CASSYVGTGAAEHYGYTF
v_call: TRBV6-1; clone_size: .; d_call: .; j_call: TRBJ2-7; cdr3_nt: TGTGCCAGCATCGCGGGACACGGATACGAGCAGTACTTC; cdr3_aa: CASIAGHGYEQYF